This T cell receptor (beta chain) emerged from a study of blood T cell repertoires in COVID-19. The assay was immunoSEQ multiplex PCR, and TCRdb's table has in-frame clones only and misses some. The sample gives 200,000 to 250,000 clones, about 82% of which show up once; 2.4% is in the top ten. V shed 1 base, J shed 8 bases, and the junction held 7 bases outside the gene matches. Germline V gives CDR1 SGHTA, CDR2 FQGNSA. This CDR3 is 16 amino acids long. The chain has TRBV7-2 and TRBJ1-6; TRBD1 aligns across 8 bases. This clonotype originated in a woman aged 70-85 years with COVID-19, enrolled during active disease. Sequencing used peripheral blood. The CDR3 DNA reads as TGTGCCAGCAGCTTAGATCGGCACAGGGGGGATTCACCCCTCCACTTT. This translates into CASSLDRHRGDSPLHF.